The T cell receptor beta chain under discussion was sequenced for a study of blood T cell repertoires in COVID-19. On the study more broadly: The United States, Italy and Spain were the sources of the acute and convalescent COVID-19 samples.

A Seattle source enrolled patients during active infection and followed them longitudinally. Authors' processing steps: Amplifying reference gene primers gave estimates of nucleated cell counts. Repertoires were generated with immunoSEQ multiplex PCR, while TCRdb's copy carries only in-frame clones and drops some. Clone size and the V and J calls come from that table; the DNA yielded D and trimming. The data show about 160,000 clones, 79% seen once. The sample consisted of peripheral blood. The origin of this receptor is a woman aged 55-69 years with COVID-19, enrolled during active disease.

Written as DNA, the CDR3 is TGTGCCACCAATAGGGGTGCGGCTAGCACAGATACGCAGTATTTT. This encodes CATNRGAASTDTQYF. The genes are TRBV15 and TRBJ2-3; TRBD1 might be the D (5 bases). CDR3 length equals 15 residues. Germline loops: CDR1 LNHNV, CDR2 YYDKDF (reference sequence). The ends were cut back, 7 bases at V and 0 bases at J, with 14 bases in the middle.